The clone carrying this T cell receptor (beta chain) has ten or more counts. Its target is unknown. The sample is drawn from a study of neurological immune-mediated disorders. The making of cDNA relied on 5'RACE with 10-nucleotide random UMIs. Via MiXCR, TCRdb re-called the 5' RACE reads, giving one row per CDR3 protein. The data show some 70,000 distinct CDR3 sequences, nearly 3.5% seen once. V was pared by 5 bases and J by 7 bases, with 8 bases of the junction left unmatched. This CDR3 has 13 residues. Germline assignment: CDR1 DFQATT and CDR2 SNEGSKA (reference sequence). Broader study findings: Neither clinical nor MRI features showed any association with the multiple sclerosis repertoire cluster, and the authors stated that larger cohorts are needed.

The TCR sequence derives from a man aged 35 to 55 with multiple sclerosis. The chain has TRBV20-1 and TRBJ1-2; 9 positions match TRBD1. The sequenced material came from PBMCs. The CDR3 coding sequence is TGCAGTGCTGGACATTTGGACAGGGGTGGCTACACCTTC. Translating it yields CSAGHLDRGGYTF.